The rows below give T cell receptor beta chains drawn from one sample of a study of T cell changes during pregnancy in multiple sclerosis. The repertoire was sequenced with immunoSEQ multiplex PCR; TCRdb's copy has only in-frame clones and lacks some. Here the sample spans around 61,000 clones, around 89% being singletons. Source: peripheral blood, taken in the first trimester of pregnancy. Every receptor here comes from a female donor in good health, enrolled as a control in a pregnancy study. Each CDR3 is given with its conserved first and last residue. Each record gives: J gene, V gene, D gene, clone size, CDR3 DNA, CDR3 protein. D genes are given only for firm matches. Expanded clones get a size class; other rows say once, few or many, or leave the size out.

TRBJ2-7,TRBV7-3,NA,NA,TGTGCCAGCAGCGAATCGGTTCGTAACGAGCAGTACTTC,CASSESVRNEQYF
TRBJ2-3,TRBV7-3,TRBD2,NA,TGTGCCAGCAGCCCCGGGGGGGTCCCAGATACGCAGTATTTT,CASSPGGVPDTQYF
TRBJ2-1,TRBV5-6,TRBD2,NA,TGTGCCAGCAGCAGGGGACTAGCGGGGGGGCGGTTCTTC,CASSRGLAGGRFF
TRBJ1-1,TRBV5-1,TRBD1,NA,TGCGCCAGCAGCTCCTTAAAGGGGGCTAACACTGAAGCTTTCTTT,CASSSLKGANTEAFF
TRBJ2-7,TRBV5-5,TRBD1,NA,TGTGCCAGCAGCTTGGAAACCTGGGACAGAGCCTACGAGCAGTACTTC,CASSLETWDRAYEQYF
TRBJ2-7,TRBV2,TRBD1,NA,TGTGCCAGCAGTGAAGGGCCGACCGGGACAGCCGGCTACGAGCAGTACTTC,CASSEGPTGTAGYEQYF
TRBJ2-1,TRBV4-2,TRBD2,NA,TGTGCCAGCAACCAAGTCCCCGGGGGGAGCTCCTACAATGAGCAGTTCTTC,CASNQVPGGSSYNEQFF
TRBJ1-2,TRBV19,NA,NA,TGTGCCAGTAGTAAATCGACAGGTATAAACTATGGCTACACCTTC,CASSKSTGINYGYTF
TRBJ2-5,TRBV10-3,TRBD1,NA,TGTGCCATCAGCCTAGGGGGCGGCCAAGAGACCCAGTACTTC,CAISLGGGQETQYF
TRBJ1-3,TRBV29-1,NA,NA,TGCAGCGTCGGCTCTGGAAACACCATATATTTT,CSVGSGNTIYF
TRBJ2-3,TRBV15,TRBD2,NA,TGTGCCACCAGCAGAGATCAGGGGCGGGGGGGCGTTGCAGATACGCAGTATTTT,CATSRDQGRGGVADTQYF
TRBJ2-2,TRBV6-5,NA,NA,TGTGCCAGCAGTTTCAGGGGATCCGGGGAGCTGTTTTTT,CASSFRGSGELFF
TRBJ1-2,TRBV11-3,TRBD1,NA,TGTGCCAGCAGCTTTCTTTTACAGGGGGGTGGCTACACCTTC,CASSFLLQGGGYTF
TRBJ2-1,TRBV4-3,NA,once,TGCGCCAGCAGCCCGGCGGGACTCTTTGGTGAGCAGTTCTTC,CASSPAGLFGEQFF
TRBJ2-3,TRBV6-1,TRBD2,NA,TGTGCCAGCAGTGACGGACTAGCCACAGATACGCAGTATTTT,CASSDGLATDTQYF
TRBJ2-7,TRBV6-5,TRBD1,NA,TGTGCCAGCAGTTACTCAGGACAGGGTCGGGAGCAGTACTTC,CASSYSGQGREQYF
TRBJ1-1,TRBV9,TRBD1,NA,TGTGCCAGCAGCGCGACAGGGTGGAACACTGAAGCTTTCTTT,CASSATGWNTEAFF